This T cell receptor (beta chain) was sequenced in a study of OX40 agonist ivuxolimab in advanced cancers. Study overall: While on treatment, patients had intravenous ivuxolimab at 0.01 to 10 mg/kg every 2 weeks.

Libraries were prepared by immunoSEQ multiplex PCR; TCRdb keeps only in-frame clonotypes and omits some of them. This table has approximately 65,000 clones, around nine tenths appearing once. Trimming stripped 6 bases from V and 3 bases from J, with 14 bases between. The CDR3 contains 14 residues. CDR1 is SNHLY and CDR2 is FYNNEI in the germline V gene. The sequenced sample was CD4+ or CD8+ T cells sorted from blood, obtained in a trial of the OX40 agonist ivuxolimab. The origin of this receptor is an adult with an advanced solid tumor such as melanoma, head and neck, liver or kidney cancer. The chain employs TRBV2 and TRBJ2-5; a weak D match, TRBD1 (6 bases). The CDR3 loop reads CASSNFEGEETQYF. As DNA, the CDR3 is TGTGCCAGCAGCAACTTCGAGGGGGAAGAGACCCAGTACTTC.